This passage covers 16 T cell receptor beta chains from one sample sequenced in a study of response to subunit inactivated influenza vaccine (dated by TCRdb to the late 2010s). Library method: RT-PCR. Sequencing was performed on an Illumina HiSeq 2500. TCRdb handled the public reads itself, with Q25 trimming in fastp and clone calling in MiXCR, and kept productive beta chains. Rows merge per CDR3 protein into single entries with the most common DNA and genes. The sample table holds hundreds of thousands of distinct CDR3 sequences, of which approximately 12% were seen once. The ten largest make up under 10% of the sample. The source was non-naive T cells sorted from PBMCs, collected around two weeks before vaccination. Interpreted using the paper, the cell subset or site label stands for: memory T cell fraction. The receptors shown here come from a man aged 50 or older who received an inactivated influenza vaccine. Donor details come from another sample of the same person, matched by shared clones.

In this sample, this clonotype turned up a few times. The CDR3 here is CSATRGYNEQFF. In DNA form, the CDR3 reads TGCAGTGCCACTAGGGGTTACAATGAGCAGTTCTTC. The rearrangement uses TRBV20-1 and TRBJ2-1, with D perhaps given as TRBD1 or TRBD2 (5 bases each). The V end was cut by 6 bases, the J end by 4 bases, with 10 bases between. CDR3 length equals 12 residues. Germline loops: CDR1 DFQATT, CDR2 SNEGSKA (reference sequence).

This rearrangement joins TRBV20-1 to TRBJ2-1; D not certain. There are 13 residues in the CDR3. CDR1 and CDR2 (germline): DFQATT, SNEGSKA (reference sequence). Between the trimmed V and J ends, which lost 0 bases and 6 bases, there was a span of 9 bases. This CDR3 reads CSAREDHSNEQFF. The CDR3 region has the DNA TGCAGTGCTAGAGAAGACCATTCCAATGAGCAGTTCTTC.

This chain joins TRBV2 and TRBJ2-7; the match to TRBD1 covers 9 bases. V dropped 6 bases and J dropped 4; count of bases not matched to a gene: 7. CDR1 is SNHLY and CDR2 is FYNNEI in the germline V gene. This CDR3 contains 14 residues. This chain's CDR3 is CASRTGGASYEQYF. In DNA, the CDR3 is TGTGCCAGCAGAACAGGGGGCGCGAGTTACGAGCAGTACTTC.

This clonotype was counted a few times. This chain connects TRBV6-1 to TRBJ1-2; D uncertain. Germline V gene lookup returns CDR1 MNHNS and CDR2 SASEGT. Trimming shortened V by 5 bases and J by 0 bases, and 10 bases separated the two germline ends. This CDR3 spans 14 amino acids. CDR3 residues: CASSRDGANYGYTF. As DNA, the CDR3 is TGTGCCAGCAGTCGCGACGGGGCTAACTATGGCTACACCTTC.

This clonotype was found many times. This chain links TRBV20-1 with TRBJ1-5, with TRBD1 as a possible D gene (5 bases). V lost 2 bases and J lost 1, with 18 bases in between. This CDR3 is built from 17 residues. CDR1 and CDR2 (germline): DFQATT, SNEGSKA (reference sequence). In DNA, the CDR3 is TGCAGTGCTAGAATGGGGGGTTTCGGGTTGAGCAATCAGCCCCAGCATTTT. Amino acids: CSARMGGFGLSNQPQHF.

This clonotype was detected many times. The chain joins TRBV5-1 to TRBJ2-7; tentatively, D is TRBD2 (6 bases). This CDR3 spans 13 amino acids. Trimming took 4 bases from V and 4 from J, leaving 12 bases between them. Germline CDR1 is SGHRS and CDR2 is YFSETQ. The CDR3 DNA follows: TGCGCCAGCAGCCTCAACCGGGAGTACGAGCAGTACTTC. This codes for CASSLNREYEQYF. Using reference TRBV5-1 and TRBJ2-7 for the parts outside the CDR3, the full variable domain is KAGVTQTPRYLIKTRGQQVTLSCSPISGHRSVSWYQQTPGQGLQFLFEYFSETQRNKGNFPGRFSGRQFSNSRSEMNVSTLELGDSALYLCASSLNREYEQYFGPGTRLTVT.

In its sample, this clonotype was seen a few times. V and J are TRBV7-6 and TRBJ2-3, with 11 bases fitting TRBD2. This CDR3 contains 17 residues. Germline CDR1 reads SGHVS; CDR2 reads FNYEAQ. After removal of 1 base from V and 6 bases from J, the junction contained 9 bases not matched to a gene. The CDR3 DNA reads TGTGCCAGCAGCTTAGACCCTAGCGGGAGGCCAGGGGATACGCAGTATTTT. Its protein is CASSLDPSGRPGDTQYF.

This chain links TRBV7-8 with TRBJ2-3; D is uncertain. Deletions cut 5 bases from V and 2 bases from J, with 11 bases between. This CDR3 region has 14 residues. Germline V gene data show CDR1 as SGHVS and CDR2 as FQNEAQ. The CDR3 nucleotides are TGTGCCAGCAGCGCACCAGAAAACACAGATACGCAGTATTTT. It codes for CASSAPENTDTQYF.

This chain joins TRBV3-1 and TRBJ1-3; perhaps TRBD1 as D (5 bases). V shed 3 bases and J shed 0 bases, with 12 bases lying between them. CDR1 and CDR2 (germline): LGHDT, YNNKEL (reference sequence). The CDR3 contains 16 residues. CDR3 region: CASSQTAFSSGNTIYF. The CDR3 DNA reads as TGTGCCAGCAGCCAGACAGCCTTTAGCTCTGGAAACACCATATATTTT.

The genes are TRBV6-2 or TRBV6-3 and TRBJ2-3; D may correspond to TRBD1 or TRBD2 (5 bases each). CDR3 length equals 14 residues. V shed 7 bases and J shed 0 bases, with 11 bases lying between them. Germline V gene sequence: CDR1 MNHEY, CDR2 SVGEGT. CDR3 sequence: CASISEGSTDTQYF. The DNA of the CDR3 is TGTGCCAGCATCTCCGAGGGGAGCACAGATACGCAGTATTTT.

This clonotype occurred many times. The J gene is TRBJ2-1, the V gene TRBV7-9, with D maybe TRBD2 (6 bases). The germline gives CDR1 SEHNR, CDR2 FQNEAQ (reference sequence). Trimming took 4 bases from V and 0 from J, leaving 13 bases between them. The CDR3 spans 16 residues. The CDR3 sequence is CASSYQLSGSYNEQFF. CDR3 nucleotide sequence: TGTGCCAGCAGCTACCAACTTAGCGGCTCCTACAATGAGCAGTTCTTC.

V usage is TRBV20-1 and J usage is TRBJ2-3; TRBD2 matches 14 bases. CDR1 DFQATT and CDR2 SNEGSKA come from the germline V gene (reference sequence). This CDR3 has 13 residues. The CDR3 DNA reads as TGCAAAGGGACTAGCGGGAGTTTAGATACGCAGTATTTT. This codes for CKGTSGSLDTQYF.

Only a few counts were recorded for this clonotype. The CDR3 DNA is TGCAGTGCTACGCGGGGGAGCAATCAGCCCCAGCATTTT. It translates to CSATRGSNQPQHF. The gene calls are TRBV20-1 and TRBJ1-5, with a possible D match to TRBD1 (5 bases). V was cut by 4 bases and J by 1 base, with 8 bases left in between. This CDR3 comprises 13 residues. Per germline, CDR1 DFQATT and CDR2 SNEGSKA (reference sequence).

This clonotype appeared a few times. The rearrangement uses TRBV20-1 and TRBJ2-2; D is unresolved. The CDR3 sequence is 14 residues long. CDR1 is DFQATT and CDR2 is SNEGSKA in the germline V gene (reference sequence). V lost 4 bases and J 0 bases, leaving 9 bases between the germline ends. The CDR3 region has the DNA TGCAGTGCTAAACGGAATTCGAACACCGGGGAGCTGTTTTTT. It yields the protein CSAKRNSNTGELFF.

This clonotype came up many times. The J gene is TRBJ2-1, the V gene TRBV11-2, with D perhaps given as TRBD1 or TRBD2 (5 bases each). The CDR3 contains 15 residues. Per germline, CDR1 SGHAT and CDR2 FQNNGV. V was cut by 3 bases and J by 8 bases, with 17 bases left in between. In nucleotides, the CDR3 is TGTGCCAGCAGCTTTCCGGAGAGGGTAGGGGATGAGCAGTTCTTC. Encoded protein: CASSFPERVGDEQFF.

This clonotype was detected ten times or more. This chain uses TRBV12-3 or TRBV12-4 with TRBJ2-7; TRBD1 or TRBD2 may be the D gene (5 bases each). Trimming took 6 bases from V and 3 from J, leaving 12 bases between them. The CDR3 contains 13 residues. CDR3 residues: CASSGTLYYEQYF. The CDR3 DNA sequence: TGTGCCAGCAGCGGGACCTTATACTACGAGCAGTACTTC.